This is a list of T cell receptor beta chains from one sample in a study of cytomegalovirus exposure and HLA in healthy donors. The assay was immunoSEQ multiplex PCR, and TCRdb's table has in-frame clones only and misses some. Of roughly 52,000 clones listed, approximately 93% are singletons. The sample consisted of PBMCs. The receptor set was obtained from a woman aged 18-30 years in good health and CMV-seropositive. CDR3s include the opening cysteine and the closing phenylalanine or tryptophan.

TRBV5-4 | CASSLAGRTSGANEQFF
TRBV5-1 | CASSPPVVGGYGYTF
TRBV28 | CASSVGQGSYEQYF
TRBV28 | CASSSPPTRQHF
TRBV19 | CASRPVDRGNYGYTF
TRBV7-2 | CASSFLTGEAFF
TRBV5-5 | CASSSGTGVTEAFF
TRBV6-5 | CASSAAETDYGYTF
TRBV4-3 | CASSQDPRTGTNTGELFF
TRBV4-3 | CASSPGEGYEQYF
TRBV6-1 | CASKWGGQGSQPQHF
TRBV4-3 | CASSQERGPNEQFF
TRBV5-1 | CASSRTGDNGELFF
TRBV7-9 | CASSFRTGRGEKLFF
TRBV7-9 | CASSLVGRQETQYF
TRBV7-9 | CASSLDGTAKPGNTIYF
TRBV7-9 | CASSLGPGDWKEAFF
TRBV11-2 | CASSFTEDSVRGYTF
TRBV7-2 | CASSKTSTDTQYF
TRBV7-2 | CASSERGLYNEQFF
TRBV1 | CTSSLAGAVFYEQYF
TRBV20-1 | CSAGGNEQFF
TRBV4-3 | CASSQDGTGLGYTF
TRBV7-9 | CASSLTGGKYF
TRBV6-5 | CASSYSGGTEAFF
TRBV10-3 | CAISGSGDYNQPQHF
TRBV4-3 | CASSPRTGEGNTIYF
TRBV11-3 | CASSFDSITGELFF
TRBV29-1 | CSVERGYEQFF
TRBV5-4 | CASSLQGVDGYTF
TRBV5-8 | CASSSRGDRVNQPQHF
TRBV7-2 | CASSTRTSGVTGELFF
TRBV15 | CATSRAIDSGNTIYF
TRBV27 | CASSSGYGNTIYF
TRBV5-8 | CASSLAQGFQPQHF
TRBV6-6 | CATLSEKLFF
TRBV6-1 | CASSEDTGLYNSPLHF
TRBV7-9 | CASSLSYGQIVAFF
TRBV7-9 | CASSSPGQRSYEQYF
TRBV19 | CASSIDRTYEQYF
TRBV30 | CAWGQGFIYGYTF
TRBV11-1 | CASSRGGLIRTGELFF
TRBV2 | CASSDGAEIGELFF
TRBV6-5 | CASSYSGGAQYF
TRBV5-6 | CASSFFQGRRYF
TRBV30 | CAWKTGRGSNEQFF
TRBV12-5 | CASGLVQPLAGGHPGELFF
TRBV4-1 | CASSQVGGPVTDTQYF
TRBV19 | CASSIRGGDYYEQYF
TRBV15 | CATSATGTVRSNEKLFF